Listed here are 13 T cell receptor beta chains from one sample, sequenced in a study of CDR3 diversity in severe acne (dated by TCRdb to between 2018 and 2020). Libraries were built with PCR. Sequencing used an Illumina HiSeq 2000. TCRdb trimmed public reads at Q25 via fastp, called clones via MiXCR and kept in-frame beta chains. Duplicate CDR3 protein sequences are folded into a single record with the most common DNA and genes. The table for this sample lists 89,000 or so distinct CDR3 sequences; about 48% of them were counted only once. Clones ranked in the top ten supply around 10% of the sample. Specimen: blood. The receptor source for this set is a male donor in good health, serving as a control.

This chain uses TRBV5-1 with TRBJ1-5; D gene uncertain. The CDR3 has 14 residues. From germline, CDR1 is SGHRS and CDR2 YFSETQ. V was pared by 0 bases and J by 1 base, with 5 bases between. The DNA for the CDR3 is TGCGCCAGCAGCTTGGGGCAGAGCAATCAGCCCCAGCATTTT. This codes for CASSLGQSNQPQHF.

This clonotype was detected only once. The genes are TRBV6-2 or TRBV6-3 and TRBJ2-7; D is ambiguous. Trimming took off 7 bases at V and 0 bases at J, with 16 bases between the two ends. Germline loops: CDR1 MNHEY, CDR2 SVGEGT. The CDR3 length is 15 residues. The chain's CDR3 is CASIEDGRSSYEQYF. The CDR3, as DNA: TGTGCCAGCATCGAGGATGGACGGAGCTCCTACGAGCAGTACTTC.

This clonotype was seen a few times. The rearrangement uses TRBV2 and TRBJ1-4; D is undetermined. V lost 7 bases to trimming and J lost 0 bases, with 3 bases between them. Germline lookup yields CDR1 SNHLY and CDR2 FYNNEI. The CDR3 sequence is 12 residues long. The CDR3 DNA reads TGTGCCAGCACGGCAACTAATGAAAAACTGTTTTTT. The encoded protein is CASTATNEKLFF.

This chain links TRBV7-4 with TRBJ2-5; D remains ambiguous. Trimming removed 4 bases at V and 11 bases at J, with 20 bases between. CDR3 length: 14 residues. CDR1 and CDR2 (germline): SGHVT, SQSDAQ. The CDR3 nucleotides read TGTGCCAGCAGCTCTTCTCAGGCGTCGGATGAGCAGTACTTC. Translating gives CASSSSQASDEQYF.

About this clonotype: Being one base from a much bigger clone, this may be a read error. The gene calls are TRBV25-1 and TRBJ1-1; TRBD1 aligns across 7 bases. CDR1 and CDR2 from the germline V gene are MGHDK and SYGVNS. There are 14 residues in the CDR3. Trimming cost V 1 base and J 6 bases; bases outside gene matches: 5. CDR3 sequence reads: CASSEFRGVAEAFF. As DNA, the CDR3 is TGTGCCAGCAGTGAATTCAGGGGGGTGGCTGAAGCTTTCTTT.

This clonotype is categorized as medium-sized (0.01 to 0.1%). The rearrangement uses TRBV7-9 and TRBJ2-5, with D uncertain. CDR1 is SEHNR, CDR2 FQNEAQ, per germline (reference sequence). The length of the CDR3 is 14 residues. V was clipped by 3 bases and J by 2 bases, with 10 bases between them. The CDR3 nucleotides are TGTGCCAGCAGCTTTAGTGGATCACAAGAGACCCAGTACTTC. It is translated as CASSFSGSQETQYF. Filled out from reference TRBV7-9 and TRBJ2-5, the complete variable domain reads DTGVSQNPRHKITKRGQNVTFRCDPISEHNRLYWYRQTLGQGPEFLTYFQNEAQLEKSRLLSDRFSAERPKGSFSTLEIQRTEQGDSAMYLCASSFSGSQETQYFGPGTRLLVL.

The chain is built from TRBV10-1 and TRBJ1-6; the D is unclear. Between the trimmed V and J ends, which lost 8 bases and 8 bases, there was a span of 13 bases. Germline CDR1 is WNHNN and CDR2 is SYGVQD (reference sequence). CDR3 length: 13 amino acids. The CDR3 DNA sequence: TGCGCCAGCCAATTGTTGAGGGATTCACCCCTCCACTTT. It codes for CASQLLRDSPLHF.

This chain uses TRBV20-1 with TRBJ1-2, with D possibly being TRBD1 (5 bases). V was pared by 3 bases and J by 1 base, with 24 bases between. CDR1 is DFQATT and CDR2 is SNEGSKA in the germline V gene (reference sequence). This CDR3 has 18 residues. The CDR3 nucleotides read TGCAGTGCTAGGGGGACTAGTCAGCAAGAGACCCATAACTATGGCTACACCTTC. This gives the protein CSARGTSQQETHNYGYTF.

The chain uses TRBV19 and TRBJ1-1; TRBD1 agrees at 7 bases. The germline gives CDR1 LNHDA, CDR2 SQIVND (reference sequence). CDR3 length equals 13 residues. The ends lost 5 bases at V and 1 base at J; junction bases unmatched: 1. The CDR3 spells CASSDRANTEAFF. DNA for the CDR3: TGTGCCAGTAGTGACAGGGCGAACACTGAAGCTTTCTTT. Using reference TRBV19 and TRBJ1-1 for the parts outside the CDR3, the full variable domain is DGGITQSPKYLFRKEGQNVTLSCEQNLNHDAMYWYRQDPGQGLRLIYYSQIVNDFQKGDIAEGYSVSREKKESFPLTVTSAQKNPTAFYLCASSDRANTEAFFGQGTRLTVV.

The chain combines TRBV5-4 with TRBJ2-3, with TRBD2 as a possible D gene (7 bases). Germline loops: CDR1 SGHNT, CDR2 YYREEE (reference sequence). The CDR3 consists of 15 residues. Between the trimmed V and J ends, which lost 0 bases and 3 bases, there was a span of 11 bases. The CDR3 region is CASSLGRGLTDTQYF. Written as DNA, the CDR3 is TGTGCCAGCAGCTTGGGGCGGGGGCTTACAGATACGCAGTATTTT.

In this sample, this clonotype turned up a few times. V and J are TRBV6-1 and TRBJ2-5; D is possibly TRBD1 or TRBD2 (6 bases each). V was pared by 4 bases and J by 2 bases, with 11 bases between. The CDR3 covers 14 residues. CDR1 is MNHNS, CDR2 SASEGT, per germline. CDR3 protein: CASSVGGGQETQYF. The CDR3 region has the DNA TGTGCCAGCAGTGTCGGAGGGGGGCAAGAGACCCAGTACTTC.

On this clonotype: The DNA is omitted, as the CDR3 cannot be located on it reliably, and the CDR3 follows TCRdb's listing. The CDR3 spells CASRQDISPLHFGNGELFF. J is TRBJ2-2 and V is TRBV10-2; the table names TRBD2, a call not compared with the DNA. Germline assignment: CDR1 WSHSY and CDR2 SAAADI. The CDR3 numbers 19 amino acids, ends counted.

This clonotype was detected once. J is TRBJ2-7 and V is TRBV2; 10 nucleotides match TRBD1. The CDR3 extends over 16 amino acids. V trimming: 7 bases; J trimming: 0 bases; junction bases outside the gene matches: 9. Germline loops: CDR1 SNHLY, CDR2 FYNNEI. Written as DNA, the CDR3 is TGTGCCAGCACTGGACAGGGGGGACAGGGCTCCTACGAGCAGTACTTC. It yields the protein CASTGQGGQGSYEQYF.